Each of the 11 T cell receptor beta chains below was sequenced from the same sample in a study of cytomegalovirus exposure and HLA in healthy donors. Repertoires were generated with immunoSEQ multiplex PCR, while TCRdb's copy carries only in-frame clones and drops some. The sample has 57,000 or so clones; about 93% are singletons. Specimen: PBMCs. Receptor source: a man aged 18-30 years in good health and CMV-seronegative.

The V and J genes are TRBV19 and TRBJ1-4; D unresolved. This CDR3 region has 15 residues. Trimming removed 3 bases at V and 8 bases at J, with 16 bases between. The germline V gene encodes CDR1 LNHDA and CDR2 SQIVND (reference sequence). This CDR3 is CASSIGDRREEKLFF. The CDR3 nucleotides read TGTGCCAGTAGTATCGGGGATCGAAGAGAGGAAAAACTGTTTTTT.

This rearrangement joins TRBV6-5 to TRBJ1-5; 8 bases fit TRBD1. Germline CDR1 and CDR2: MNHEY and SVGAGI. V was pared by 5 bases and J by 3 bases, with 6 bases of the junction left unmatched. This CDR3 has 15 amino acids. CDR3 sequence (DNA): TGTGCCAGCAGTGCCGGGACAGGAAACAATCAGCCCCAGCATTTT. Protein: CASSAGTGNNQPQHF.

A remark on this clone: This specimen includes other DNA sequences encoding the same CDR3. The chain joins TRBV30 to TRBJ2-7, with TRBD2 matching 10 bases. V lost 0 bases and J lost 5; bases outside the gene matches: 1. Germline CDR1 reads GTSNPN; CDR2 reads SVGIG (reference sequence). The CDR3 covers 13 residues. CDR3 nucleotide sequence: TGTGCCTGGAGTGTACTAGCGGGGCACGAGCAGTACTTC. Its protein product is CAWSVLAGHEQYF.

The CDR3: CASSPGQPYGYTF. For the CDR3, the DNA is TGTGCCAGCAGCCCCGGACAGCCTTATGGCTACACCTTC. V usage is TRBV11-2 and J usage is TRBJ1-2; D may be TRBD1 (6 bases). V was shortened by 5 bases and J by 5 bases, with 12 bases between the two germline ends. The CDR3 is 13 residues long. In germline, CDR1 is SGHAT, CDR2 FQNNGV.

The chain has TRBV28 and TRBJ1-5; 7 positions match TRBD1. The CDR3 runs 14 residues. CDR1 is MDHEN, CDR2 SYDVKM, per germline. Trimming removed 6 bases from V and 6 bases from J; junction bases left unmatched: 8. The CDR3, as DNA: TGTGCCAGCAGCCCGGAGACAGGGAGTCAGCCCCAGCATTTT. Translating it yields CASSPETGSQPQHF.

This rearrangement joins TRBV5-6 to TRBJ2-7; D might be TRBD1 (5 bases). V was clipped by 3 bases and J by 3 bases, with 13 bases between them. In germline, CDR1 is SGHDT, CDR2 YYEEEE. CDR3 length: 14 amino acids. CDR3 sequence (DNA): TGTGCCAGCAGCTCCGCGGACACGTACTACGAGCAGTACTTC. This codes for CASSSADTYYEQYF.

The CDR3 protein is CASSSGTSAKYF. As DNA, the CDR3 is TGTGCCAGCAGTTCAGGGACTAGCGCCAAGTACTTC. The genes are TRBV28 and TRBJ2-7; TRBD2 matches at 10 bases. Germline values: CDR1 MDHEN, CDR2 SYDVKM. The CDR3 totals 12 residues. Germline trimming cut 4 bases from V and 11 bases from J; bases unmatched to any gene: 5.

The chain links TRBV5-1 to TRBJ2-5, with TRBD2 identical over 13 bases. After removal of 6 bases from V and 4 bases from J, the junction contained 9 bases not matched to a gene. This CDR3 contains 16 residues. The V gene's germline CDR1 is SGHRS and CDR2 YFSETQ. CDR3 nucleotides: TGCGCCAGCAAGGGACTAGCGGGGTCATCGGGAGAGACCCAGTACTTC. It translates to CASKGLAGSSGETQYF.

The chain carries TRBV2 and TRBJ1-2; D may be TRBD1 (6 bases). The CDR3 runs 12 residues. In germline, CDR1 is SNHLY, CDR2 FYNNEI. Deletions cut 7 bases from V and 3 bases from J, with 9 bases between. The CDR3 region is CASKGEYYGYTF. CDR3 DNA: TGTGCCAGCAAGGGGGAGTACTATGGCTACACCTTC.

This chain connects TRBV29-1 to TRBJ1-1; 8 bases are shared with TRBD1. Germline V gene data show CDR1 as SQVTM and CDR2 as ANQGSEA. After removal of 6 bases from V and 3 bases from J, the junction contained 6 bases not matched to a gene. The length of the CDR3 is 13 residues. This CDR3 is CSVTGQGDTEAFF. The CDR3, as DNA: TGCAGCGTGACCGGACAGGGTGACACTGAAGCTTTCTTT.

This clone was picked up one time. The V call is TRBV2, the J call TRBJ2-3; D possibly corresponds to TRBD1 (6 bases). CDR1 is SNHLY, CDR2 FYNNEI, per germline. This CDR3 contains 15 residues. Deletions cut 5 bases from V and 0 bases from J, with 12 bases between. Here the CDR3 DNA reads TGTGCCAGCAGTCGACAGGCAGCTAGCACAGATACGCAGTATTTT. It specifies CASSRQAASTDTQYF.